The 8 T cell receptor beta chains listed next were all sequenced from one sample in a study of blood T cell repertoires in COVID-19. Measured with immunoSEQ multiplex PCR; TCRdb has only the in-frame clones, and not every one. The repertoire holds some 430,000 clones, 80% to 95% seen once, with 0.6% in the top ten. The sequencing input was PBMCs or T cells enriched from blood (not recorded which). These receptors were taken from a man aged 18 to 29 who had recovered from COVID-19.

The chain combines TRBV19 with TRBJ1-2, with 7 positions matching TRBD1. V lost 9 bases and J lost 8; bases outside the gene matches: 18. Germline CDR1 LNHDA, CDR2 SQIVND (reference sequence). The CDR3 totals 15 residues. CDR3 nucleotide sequence: TGTGCCAGCCGTCGACAGGGCGTCAATATGTGGGGCTACACCTTC. It is translated as CASRRQGVNMWGYTF.

The J gene is TRBJ2-7, the V gene TRBV7-2, with 8 positions matching TRBD2. V lost 1 base to trimming and J lost 0 bases; unmatched junction nucleotides: 2. The germline V gene encodes CDR1 SGHTA and CDR2 FQGNSA. The CDR3 runs to 15 residues. The CDR3 sequence is CASSLGTSNSYEQYF. The DNA of the CDR3 is TGTGCCAGCAGCTTAGGGACTAGCAACTCCTACGAGCAGTACTTC. Together with reference TRBV7-2 and TRBJ2-7, the CDR3 gives the full variable domain: GAGVSQSPSNKVTEKGKDVELRCDPISGHTALYWYRQSLGQGLEFLIYFQGNSAPDKSGLPSDRFSAERTGGSVSTLTIQRTQQEDSAVYLCASSLGTSNSYEQYFGPGTRLTVT.

This clone came up once. This chain joins TRBV15 and TRBJ2-2, with a possible D match to TRBD2 (6 bases). The CDR3 is 16 residues long. The germline V gene has CDR1 LNHNV and CDR2 YYDKDF (reference sequence). Trimming removed 4 bases from V and 3 bases from J, with 15 bases in between. Written as DNA, the CDR3 is TGTGCCACCAGCAACCGCGGGGCAGCAGACACCGGGGAGCTGTTTTTT. Protein sequence: CATSNRGAADTGELFF.

With regard to this clone: The sample has other DNA sequences that encode this CDR3 too. The CDR3 here is CASSLAGGNQPQHF. The CDR3 nucleotides are TGCGCCAGCAGCTTGGCCGGTGGTAATCAGCCCCAGCATTTT. The genes are TRBV5-1 and TRBJ1-5; D call uncertain. The V and J ends lost 0 bases and 4 bases respectively, with 8 bases between them. Germline CDR1 and CDR2: SGHRS and YFSETQ. The CDR3 covers 14 residues.

The chain is built from TRBV19 and TRBJ1-1, with D tentatively TRBD1 (5 bases). CDR1 and CDR2 (germline): LNHDA, SQIVND (reference sequence). The CDR3 loop spans 14 amino acids. With 6 bases removed from V and 6 bases from J, the gap between germline ends came to 17 bases. In DNA form, the CDR3 reads TGTGCCAGTAGCGTTTCAGGGATTCTCCCTGAAGCTTTCTTT. Its protein product is CASSVSGILPEAFF.

The chain uses TRBV20-1 and TRBJ1-6; 8 bases line up with TRBD1. V lost 3 bases, J lost 9 bases, and 13 bases stayed unmatched. CDR3 size: 16 residues. Germline V CDR1 and CDR2: DFQATT, SNEGSKA (reference sequence). The CDR3 DNA sequence: TGCAGTGCTAGTGGCGGCACAGGGGGAGTTGGTTCACCCCTCCACTTT. This encodes CSASGGTGGVGSPLHF.

This chain joins TRBV3-1 (or the pseudogene TRBV3-2) and TRBJ1-6; D is uncertain. Trimming removed 4 bases from V and 3 bases from J, with 7 bases in between. The CDR3 spans 14 residues. Germline V CDR1 and CDR2: LGHDT, YNNKEL (reference sequence). CDR3: CASSPDGYNSPLHF. CDR3 DNA: TGTGCCAGCAGCCCAGACGGCTATAATTCACCCCTCCACTTT.

The rearrangement uses TRBV19 and TRBJ1-2, with TRBD1 matching over 7 bases. CDR1 and CDR2 from the germline V gene are LNHDA and SQIVND (reference sequence). The CDR3 is 14 amino acids. Unmatched junction bases numbered 15, after V lost 10 bases and J lost 7 bases. CDR3 nucleotide sequence: TGTGCCACCAACACTCCCGGGACAGTGGTTGGCTACACCTTC. This codes for CATNTPGTVVGYTF.